This entry describes one T cell receptor beta chain. The antigen is not known. These data are taken from a study of cytomegalovirus exposure and HLA in healthy donors. General study points: Most subjects had HLA-A and HLA-B alleles reportedly predicted accurately by TCR beta sequences.

The length of the CDR3 is 16 residues. CDR1 is MNHEY and CDR2 is SVGAGI in the germline V gene. V was shortened by 2 bases and J by 3 bases, with 16 bases between the two germline ends. Both 60 Vbeta primers and 13 Jbeta primers went into the PCR. Here immunoSEQ multiplex PCR was the method, and the copy in TCRdb shows in-frame clones only, minus some. The sample holds 150,000 to 180,000 clones; around 74% are singletons and the top ten take around 1.5%. The rearrangement links TRBV6-5 to TRBJ1-2, with TRBD1 as a possible D gene (5 bases). The sequence was collected from a man aged 18 to 29 in good health and CMV-seronegative. The sequencing input was PBMCs. The CDR3 loop is CASSYPEQGGDYGYTF. In DNA, the CDR3 is TGTGCCAGCAGTTACCCGGAGCAGGGTGGAGACTATGGCTACACCTTC.